This T cell receptor (beta chain) derives from a study of beta chain features in type 1 diabetes. Expressed TCRB transcripts were sequenced because the entire RNA isolate underwent reverse transcription. Produced via immunoSEQ multiplex PCR; TCRdb's table is partial and in-frame only. The table lists hundreds of thousands of clones, 12% to 15% of them singletons. Germline V gene lookup returns CDR1 SGHAT and CDR2 FQNNGV. Trimming shortened V by 1 base and J by 2 bases, and 8 bases separated the two germline ends. This CDR3 contains 14 residues. The source material was central memory CD4+ T cells from blood. This TCR came from a man aged 30-40 years in good health. This chain joins TRBV11-2 and TRBJ1-2; TRBD1 is a possible D gene (6 bases). The CDR3 protein is CASSLVGGNYGYTF. DNA for the CDR3: TGTGCCAGCAGCTTAGTGGGGGGCAACTATGGCTACACCTTC.